This record concerns one T cell receptor beta chain sequence. Its antigen is currently unknown. Healthy bone marrow donors formed the donor group. The data derive from a study of cytomegalovirus exposure and HLA in healthy donors. Points from the study as a whole: Most TCR beta V segments were productive about 87% or about 30% of the time in an earlier analysis. Researchers counted around 180 TCR beta chains as cytomegalovirus-associated.

PCR primers comprised 60 Vbeta and 13 Jbeta primers. This table comes from immunoSEQ multiplex PCR, and its TCRdb copy is limited to in-frame clones, with some not included. This table has about 120,000 clones, roughly three fifths appearing once. Per the germline V gene, CDR1 is SNHLY and CDR2 is FYNNEI. The CDR3 consists of 12 residues. V lost 0 bases to trimming and J lost 5 bases, with 4 bases between them. The sequence derives from a man aged 35 to 55 in good health and CMV-seropositive. The chain recombines TRBV2 with TRBJ2-5; D unresolved. The material sequenced was PBMCs. CDR3 sequence: CASSEARETQYF. The CDR3 DNA sequence: TGTGCCAGCAGTGAAGCGCGGGAGACCCAGTACTTC.